Shown below are 18 T cell receptor gamma chains from a single sample sequenced in a study of gamma delta lymphoproliferative disorders and STAT genes. TCRdb re-called clones from the multiplex PCR reads using CATT. The repertoire holds 450 to 700 gamma-chain clones, with 25% to 30% as singletons. Genomic DNA from isolated PBMCs served as the sequencing template. Sequenced material: blood. These TCRs come from a human donor in good health.

About this clone itself: This is likely an artifact of a read error, given a far larger clone one base away. Other DNA sequences from this sample encode an identical CDR3 as well. The chain links TRGV10 to TRGJ1 or TRGJ2. Because TCRdb records no J gene, it was assigned here through a match of the DNA to germline. TRGV10 is designated an ORF whose function remains uncertain. The CDR3 loop spans 15 amino acids. The J segment lost 3 bases and the V segment lost 8 bases, leaving 14 bases of the junction unmatched. This CDR3 reads CAAWDYDGIYYKKLF. CDR3 DNA sequence: TGTGCTGCGTGGGATTATGACGGGATTTATTATAAGAAACTCTTT.

This clone is deemed large. Distinct nucleotide sequences in the sample also encode this CDR3. The V and J genes are TRGV4 and TRGJ1 or TRGJ2. In the absence of a J gene in TCRdb, the DNA was matched to germline to assign it here. CDR3 size: 12 residues. Trimming at V came to 5 bases and at J to 6 bases, leaving 7 bases not matched to a gene. Germline V gene data show CDR1 as EGSTGY and CDR2 as YDSYTSSV. The CDR3 sequence is CATWVTVYKKLF. The CDR3 bases are TGTGCCACCTGGGTTACCGTTTATAAGAAACTCTTT.

This clone is classed as medium-sized. The V and J genes are TRGV2 and TRGJ1 or TRGJ2. TCRdb leaves out the J gene; it was filled in here by matching the DNA to germline. This CDR3 is built from 14 residues. Per germline, CDR1 EGSNGY and CDR2 YDSYNSKV. The V and J ends lost 0 bases and 0 bases, in that order; junction bases with no gene match: 2. CDR3 bases: TGTGCCACCTGGGACGGGACGAATTATTATAAGAAACTCTTT. Its translation is CATWDGTNYYKKLF.

Worth noting for this clone: With a far larger clone one base away, a read error is the likely cause. Other DNA sequences within the sample encode an identical CDR3. J is TRGJ1 or TRGJ2 and V is TRGV4. TCRdb is silent on the J gene; assignment here came from matching the DNA to germline. The germline V gene encodes CDR1 EGSTGY and CDR2 YDSYTSSV. This CDR3 has 21 amino acids. The V and J ends lost 0 bases and 0 bases, in that order; junction bases with no gene match: 23. The CDR3 reads CATWDGPGRSAPVSNYYKKLF. The CDR3 nucleotides are TGTGCCACCTGGGATGGGCCGGGTCGCTCGGCCCCCGTATCGAATTATTATAAGAAACTCTTT.

This clone is categorized as large. The genes are TRGV10 and TRGJ1 or TRGJ2. The J gene is absent in TCRdb and was assigned here via DNA matching to germline. TRGV10 is designated an ORF whose function remains uncertain. V lost 8 bases to trimming and J lost 2 bases; unmatched junction nucleotides: 7. The CDR3 has 13 amino acids. CDR3: CAAWEPYYYKKLF. In nucleotides, the CDR3 is TGTGCTGCGTGGGAGCCGTATTATTATAAGAAACTCTTT.

This clone is medium-sized (0.01 to 0.1%) in the sample. V usage is TRGV9 and J usage is TRGJ1 or TRGJ2. The J gene is not listed in TCRdb, so it was assigned here from a DNA match to germline. Germline V gene data show CDR1 as GITISATS and CDR2 as ISYDGTV (reference sequence). The CDR3 covers 12 residues. With 3 bases clipped from V and 2 bases from J, the junction kept 1 base outside the gene matches. The CDR3 protein is CALWEHYYKKLF. CDR3 coding DNA: TGTGCCTTGTGGGAGCATTATTATAAGAAACTCTTT.

This clone is deemed large. This same CDR3 is encoded by further DNA sequences in the sample. CDR3 in DNA: TGTGCTGCGCCCTGTGGTAAGAAACTCTTT. Its translation is CAAPCGKKLF. The chain combines TRGV10 with TRGJ1 or TRGJ2. The J gene was missing in TCRdb and was found by matching the end of the DNA to germline. TRGV10 is an ORF; its function is uncertain. The trim removed 11 bases at V and 9 bases at J, leaving 8 bases unmatched. The CDR3 sequence is 10 residues long.

This clone appeared a few times. This likely reflects a read error, since a far larger clone is one base away. This specimen includes other DNA sequences encoding the same CDR3. V gene TRGV4 combines with J gene TRGJ1 or TRGJ2. Because TCRdb records no J gene, it was assigned here through a match of the DNA to germline. The CDR3 consists of 14 residues. Germline V gene lookup returns CDR1 EGSTGY and CDR2 YDSYTSSV. CDR3 DNA sequence: TGTGCTACCTGGGATGGGCCAAGTTATTATAAGAAACTCTTT. Its translation is CATWDGPSYYKKLF.

This clone is medium-sized within its sample. The rearrangement joins TRGV9 to TRGJ1 or TRGJ2. The J gene is not listed in TCRdb, so it was assigned here from a DNA match to germline. With V trimmed by 2 bases and J by 4 bases, 5 bases remained unmatched. The CDR3 consists of 13 residues. CDR1 and CDR2 from the germline V gene are GITISATS and ISYDGTV (reference sequence). The CDR3 region is CALWEGIYYKKLF. DNA of the CDR3: TGTGCCTTGTGGGAGGGCATATATTATAAGAAACTCTTT.

Details on this clone: The mismatch at residue 14 between this DNA's translation and the TCRdb protein of a much larger clone likely reflects a read error; the protein shown is translated from the DNA. The DNA for the CDR3 is TGTGCCACCTGGGATGGGCCGGGCCGCTCGGCCCCCGTACCGAATTATTATAAGAAACTCTTT. Translated, it gives CATWDGPGRSAPVPNYYKKLF. The chain carries TRGV4 and TRGJ1 or TRGJ2. The J gene comes from matching the DNA to germline here; TCRdb lacks it. CDR1 and CDR2 from the germline V gene are EGSTGY and YDSYTSSV. The CDR3 covers 21 residues. V lost 0 bases, J lost 0 bases, and 23 bases stayed unmatched.

About this clone: The protein that TCRdb holds for this DNA derives from a much larger clone and differs from the translated DNA at residue 6, which likely indicates a read error; the protein shown here is translated from the DNA. This chain connects TRGV4 to TRGJ1 or TRGJ2. The J gene is absent in TCRdb and was assigned here via DNA matching to germline. Looked up from germline, CDR1 is EGSTGY and CDR2 is YDSYTSSV. Unmatched junction bases numbered 25, after V lost 2 bases and J lost 0 bases. This CDR3 region has 21 residues. This CDR3 reads CATWDEPGRSAPVSNYYKKLF. The DNA for the CDR3 is TGTGCCACCTGGGATGAGCCGGGCCGCTCGGCCCCCGTATCGAATTATTATAAGAAACTCTTT.

This rearrangement joins TRGV10 to TRGJP1. In the absence of a J gene in TCRdb, the DNA was matched to germline to assign it here. TRGV10 falls under the ORF class, with uncertain function. V lost 11 bases, J lost 7 bases, and 5 bases stayed unmatched. This CDR3 spans 11 amino acids. This CDR3 is CAAKDGWFKIF. The CDR3 DNA sequence: TGTGCTGCGAAGGATGGTTGGTTCAAGATATTT.

With respect to this clone: The protein recorded in TCRdb matches a much larger clone and deviates from this DNA's translation at residue 5, suggesting a read error; the protein here is obtained by translating the DNA. The J gene is TRGJP1, the V gene TRGV10. Since TCRdb gives no J gene, matching the DNA to germline was used here to assign it. TRGV10 falls under the ORF class, with uncertain function. Germline trimming cut 8 bases from V and 5 bases from J; bases unmatched to any gene: 3. The CDR3 covers 12 residues. The CDR3 nucleotides are TGTGCTGCGTGGGGGACTGGTTGGTTCAAGATATTT. This translates into CAAWGTGWFKIF.

The sample holds one count of this clone. V is TRGV10 and J is TRGJP1. TCRdb supplies no J gene; here it was assigned by aligning the nucleotide sequence to germline. TRGV10 is an ORF for which the function is uncertain. This CDR3 is built from 21 residues. V lost 8 bases to trimming and J lost 3 bases; unmatched junction nucleotides: 28. The CDR3 sequence: CAAWDSEDERGAYPTGWFKIF. In DNA form, the CDR3 reads TGTGCTGCGTGGGATTCCGAAGATGAAAGAGGGGCATATCCCACTGGTTGGTTCAAGATATTT.

This clone qualifies as large. V gene TRGV10 combines with J gene TRGJ1 or TRGJ2. TCRdb gives no J gene; it was assigned here by matching the DNA to germline. TRGV10 is treated as an ORF (open reading frame) with a function not yet certain. This CDR3 spans 12 amino acids. Unmatched junction bases numbered 11, after V lost 8 bases and J lost 9 bases. The CDR3 spells CAAWVLPLKKLF. CDR3 sequence (DNA): TGTGCTGCGTGGGTTCTCCCCCTTAAGAAACTCTTT.

The CDR3 spells CAAWDYEARYKKLF. Written as DNA, the CDR3 is TGTGCTGCGTGGGATTATGAAGCGAGGTATAAGAAACTCTTT. J is TRGJ1 or TRGJ2 and V is TRGV10. TCRdb does not report a J gene; here it was assigned by matching the DNA to germline references. TRGV10 is given ORF status, its function remaining uncertain. The CDR3 totals 14 residues. Unmatched junction bases numbered 15, after V lost 8 bases and J lost 7 bases.

This clone was seen ten or more times. TCRdb assigns this DNA the protein of a much larger clone, which departs from its translation at residue 5; this likely reflects a read error, and the protein shown comes from translating the DNA. The chain recombines TRGV2 with TRGJP2. Germline matching of the DNA provided the J gene here, since TCRdb leaves it blank. Germline V gives CDR1 EGSNGY, CDR2 YDSYNSKV. The CDR3 loop spans 17 amino acids. DNA of the CDR3: TGTGCCACCTGGAACGGACTAGGATTCAGTAGTGATTGGATCAAGACGTTT. It yields the protein CATWNGLGFSSDWIKTF.

There are many counts of this clone. A far larger clone is one nucleotide away, so this likely arose from a read error. This specimen includes other DNA sequences encoding the same CDR3. This rearrangement joins TRGV4 to TRGJ1 or TRGJ2. The J gene, not given by TCRdb, was assigned here from a germline match of the nucleotide sequence. Looked up from germline, CDR1 is EGSTGY and CDR2 is YDSYTSSV. This CDR3 comprises 21 residues. The CDR3 DNA reads TGCGCCACCTGGGATGGGCCGGGCCGCTCGGCCCCCGTATCGAATTATTATAAGAAACTCTTT. Its translation: CATWDGPGRSAPVSNYYKKLF.